Presented here are 10 T cell receptor beta chains from one specimen sequenced in a study of CD8 T cells in ankylosing spondylitis. In TCRdb, the 5' RACE reads were re-called with MiXCR into one record per CDR3 protein. This sample carries roughly 120,000 distinct CDR3 sequences, roughly 7.3% of them seen once, and the ten largest clones take more than 10%. The sample taken for sequencing was blood, either unsorted or a sorted T cell fraction (not recorded which). These receptor sequences come from a male donor with ankylosing spondylitis or in good health (not recorded which).

This clonotype was counted ten times or more. The chain carries TRBV5-6 and TRBJ2-1; 8 nucleotides line up with TRBD2. This CDR3 comprises 15 residues. V lost 3 bases and J lost 4; bases outside the gene matches: 6. In germline, CDR1 is SGHDT, CDR2 YYEEEE. CDR3 in amino acids: CASSSQRGSYNEQFF. The DNA for the CDR3 is TGTGCCAGCAGCTCTCAGCGGGGGTCGTACAATGAGCAGTTCTTC.

This clonotype was counted at least ten times. J is TRBJ2-7 and V is TRBV29-1; 9 bases match TRBD1. Germline V gene data show CDR1 as SQVTM and CDR2 as ANQGSEA. V was clipped by 4 bases and J by 4 bases; unmatched bases: 5. The CDR3 is made up of 13 amino acids. The CDR3 is CSVGKDRGYEQYF. The CDR3 region has the DNA TGCAGCGTTGGTAAGGACAGGGGTTACGAGCAGTACTTC.

This clonotype has more than one count but fewer than ten. The rearrangement links TRBV20-1 to TRBJ2-7, with 11 bases identical to TRBD1. CDR3 length equals 14 residues. CDR1 and CDR2 from the germline V gene are DFQATT and SNEGSKA (reference sequence). V gave up 6 bases and J gave up 1 base; unmatched junction bases: 5. DNA of the CDR3: TGCAGTGCCAGGACAGGGGGCTCTTCCTACGAGCAGTACTTC. It translates to CSARTGGSSYEQYF.

The J gene is TRBJ1-2, the V gene TRBV12-3 or TRBV12-4; no clear D. The CDR3 covers 13 residues. With 2 bases removed from V and 4 bases from J, the gap between germline ends came to 8 bases. The CDR3 protein is CASSLTGSYGYTF. The CDR3 DNA is TGTGCCAGCAGTTTAACCGGATCCTATGGCTACACCTTC.

This clonotype was counted many times. The gene calls are TRBV5-1 and TRBJ2-1, with 10 bases aligning to TRBD2. Germline V gives CDR1 SGHRS, CDR2 YFSETQ. The length of the CDR3 is 16 residues. J lost 6 bases, V lost 0 bases, and 6 bases had no gene match. In DNA form, the CDR3 reads TGCGCCAGCAGCTTGGTTCTAGCGGGAGATGGCAATGAGCAGTTCTTC. This gives the protein CASSLVLAGDGNEQFF.

This clonotype showed up many times. V gene TRBV20-1 combines with J gene TRBJ1-2; TRBD1 matches 7 bases. This CDR3 is 15 amino acids long. The V segment lost 3 bases and the J segment 4 bases; nucleotides outside the gene matches: 11. Germline V gene sequence: CDR1 DFQATT, CDR2 SNEGSKA (reference sequence). The CDR3 region has the DNA TGCAGTGCTAGGATACGTGGACAGGCCGTCTATGGCTACACCTTC. It yields the protein CSARIRGQAVYGYTF.

This clonotype turned up a few times. This could be a read error, since a much larger clone is one nucleotide away. The rearrangement joins TRBV20-1 to TRBJ1-5, with 7 bases identical to TRBD1. In germline, CDR1 is DFQATT, CDR2 SNEGSKA (reference sequence). The CDR3 length is 15 residues. Written as DNA, the CDR3 is TGCTGTGCTCAATCCCCAGGGGGGGGGAATCAGCCCCAGCATTTT. Translation gives CCAQSPGGGNQPQHF.

Ten or more counts support this clonotype. J is TRBJ1-5 and V is TRBV20-1; a possible D gene is TRBD1 (6 bases). Germline loops: CDR1 DFQATT, CDR2 SNEGSKA (reference sequence). The CDR3 totals 14 residues. V was clipped by 5 bases and J by 6 bases, with 17 bases between them. The CDR3 nucleotides read TGCAGTGCTCGAGGACAGCGGAGGGGTCAGCCCCAGCATTTT. It codes for CSARGQRRGQPQHF.

This clonotype was counted ten times or more. CDR3 amino acids: CAISPEPGGAFF. The CDR3 DNA reads as TGTGCCATCAGCCCTGAGCCGGGAGGAGCTTTCTTT. This sequence joins TRBV10-3 and TRBJ1-1, with no clear D. This CDR3 spans 12 amino acids. Per germline, CDR1 ENHRY and CDR2 SYGVKD. V was trimmed by 6 bases and J by 10 bases, leaving 15 bases between them.

This clonotype was seen repeatedly, ten times or more. V is TRBV7-2 and J is TRBJ1-2; TRBD1 matches at 7 bases. Germline V gene lookup returns CDR1 SGHTA and CDR2 FQGNSA. The CDR3 contains 15 residues. V lost 4 bases to trimming and J lost 8 bases; unmatched junction nucleotides: 13. The CDR3 reads CASSSYKGGGEGYTF. CDR3 bases: TGTGCCAGCAGCTCATATAAAGGGGGCGGAGAAGGCTACACCTTC. The variable domain in full, with the rest retrieved from reference TRBV7-2 and TRBJ1-2, is GAGVSQSPSNKVTEKGKDVELRCDPISGHTALYWYRQSLGQGLEFLIYFQGNSAPDKSGLPSDRFSAERTGGSVSTLTIQRTQQEDSAVYLCASSSYKGGGEGYTFGSGTRLTVV.